This T cell receptor (beta chain) was recorded in a study of blood T cell repertoires in COVID-19. Overall study: Sample material is recorded as cDNA or gDNA derived from T cells, B-cell-depleted T cells, or PBMCs.

Sequencing was performed with immunoSEQ multiplex PCR; in TCRdb, only in-frame clones are kept and a portion is missing. The sample lists approximately 110,000 clones, approximately 84% occurring once. The CDR3 totals 14 residues. The germline V and J ends were trimmed by 0 bases and 4 bases, with 10 bases remaining between them. Germline V gene sequence: CDR1 SGHTA, CDR2 FQGNSA. Material for sequencing was peripheral blood. The source of this sequence is a middle-aged man with acute or convalescent COVID-19. V and J are TRBV7-2 and TRBJ2-7; D is undetermined. CDR3 in amino acids: CASSLAAPRYEQYF. The CDR3 bases are TGTGCCAGCAGCTTAGCGGCCCCTAGGTACGAGCAGTACTTC.